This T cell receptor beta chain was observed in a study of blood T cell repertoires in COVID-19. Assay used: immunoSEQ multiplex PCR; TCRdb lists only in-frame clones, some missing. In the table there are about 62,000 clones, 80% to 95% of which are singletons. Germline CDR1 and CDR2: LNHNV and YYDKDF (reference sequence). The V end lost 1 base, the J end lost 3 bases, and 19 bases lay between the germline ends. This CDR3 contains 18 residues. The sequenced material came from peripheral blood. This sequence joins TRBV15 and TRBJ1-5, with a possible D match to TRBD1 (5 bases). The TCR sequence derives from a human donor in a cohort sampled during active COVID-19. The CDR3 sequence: CATSRGGSVGQINQPQHF. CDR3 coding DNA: TGTGCCACCAGCAGAGGGGGCTCTGTTGGGCAAATCAATCAGCCCCAGCATTTT.